These 32 T cell receptor beta chains share one sample of origin, sequenced in a study of neoadjuvant anti-PD-1 for oral cavity cancer. Generated by immunoSEQ multiplex PCR, the TCRdb table keeps only in-frame clones and is missing some. Altogether about 15,000 clones are present, about 68% being singletons, with the ten largest covering around 2.8%. The material sequenced was PBMCs, taken before nivolumab (anti-PD-1) treatment. The receptor source for this set is a person between 40 and 80 years old with oral cavity squamous cell carcinoma.

This clone appeared a single time. The gene calls are TRBV10-3 and TRBJ2-3; D assignment may be TRBD1 or TRBD2 (5 bases each). The CDR3 consists of 13 residues. Germline lookup yields CDR1 ENHRY and CDR2 SYGVKD. V was pared by 10 bases and J by 0 bases, with 11 bases between. CDR3: CASTRDSTDTQYF. CDR3 sequence (DNA): TGTGCCAGCACTAGGGACAGCACAGATACGCAGTATTTT.

The V gene is TRBV19, the J gene TRBJ2-1, with 9 bases identical to TRBD2. The CDR3 loop spans 14 amino acids. Germline trimming cut 7 bases from V and 1 base from J; bases unmatched to any gene: 2. Germline-derived CDR1 and CDR2 are LNHDA and SQIVND (reference sequence). The CDR3 nucleotides are TGTGCCAGTAAGCGGGAGGTGTCCTACAATGAGCAGTTCTTC. It translates to CASKREVSYNEQFF.

The rearrangement joins TRBV18 to TRBJ2-7, with a possible D match to TRBD2 (5 bases). The germline CDR1 and CDR2 sequences are KGHSH and LQKENI. The CDR3 consists of 13 residues. V lost 5 bases to trimming and J lost 2 bases, with 10 bases between them. The DNA for the CDR3 is TGTGCCAGCTCAAGTACGGAGGCCTACGAGCAGTACTTC. This sequence encodes CASSSTEAYEQYF.

The chain recombines TRBV10-3 with TRBJ2-2; no clear D gene. Germline CDR1 is ENHRY and CDR2 is SYGVKD. This CDR3 contains 11 residues. Trimming took off 10 bases at V and 2 bases at J, with 5 bases between the two ends. The CDR3 region is CATLNTGELFF. CDR3 in DNA: TGTGCCACGCTTAACACCGGGGAGCTGTTTTTT.

This clone was seen more than once but under ten times. J is TRBJ2-2 and V is TRBV27; D not certain. Per germline, CDR1 MNHEY and CDR2 SMNVEV (reference sequence). The germline V and J ends were trimmed by 2 bases and 5 bases, with 6 bases remaining between them. CDR3 length: 13 residues. The CDR3 DNA reads TGTGCCAGCAGTTTACAGGTGACCGGGGAGCTGTTTTTT. This gives the protein CASSLQVTGELFF.

This sequence joins TRBV7-2 and TRBJ2-1, with D possibly being TRBD1 or TRBD2 (5 bases each). The V end lost 3 bases, the J end lost 1 base, and 16 bases lay between the germline ends. CDR1 and CDR2 from the germline V gene are SGHTA and FQGNSA. There are 17 residues in the CDR3. The chain's CDR3 is CASSLSPGTGSYNEQFF. CDR3 coding DNA: TGTGCCAGCAGCTTGTCTCCGGGGACGGGGTCCTACAATGAGCAGTTCTTC.

The chain recombines TRBV10-3 with TRBJ1-5; possible D gene TRBD1, 5 bases. The CDR3 sequence is 12 residues long. Trimming stripped 5 bases from V and 4 bases from J, with 6 bases between. CDR1 and CDR2 (germline): ENHRY, SYGVKD. The CDR3 DNA is TGTGCCATCAGTACAGGAAATCAGCCCCAGCATTTT. As protein: CAISTGNQPQHF.

This sequence joins TRBV28 and TRBJ1-2; D perhaps matches TRBD1 (6 bases). The length of the CDR3 is 14 residues. Trimming cost V 5 bases and J 3 bases, with 13 bases left between them. Looked up from germline, CDR1 is MDHEN and CDR2 is SYDVKM. CDR3 in amino acids: CASSDIGQYYGYTF. CDR3 sequence (DNA): TGTGCCAGCAGTGATATCGGACAGTACTATGGCTACACCTTC.

The sample holds a few counts of this clone. This chain links TRBV30 with TRBJ1-2; maybe TRBD1 (5 bases). Trimming shortened V by 8 bases and J by 4 bases, and 11 bases separated the two germline ends. Germline values: CDR1 GTSNPN, CDR2 SVGIG (reference sequence). CDR3 length equals 11 residues. The CDR3 DNA is TGTGCCGGAGCGGGACTCTATGGCTACACCTTC. Amino acids: CAGAGLYGYTF. The full variable domain, rest sourced from reference TRBV30 and TRBJ1-2, is SQTIHQWPATLVQPVGSPLSLECTVEGTSNPNLYWYRQAAGRGLQLLFYSVGIGQISSEVPQNLSASRPQDRQFILSSKKLLLSDSGFYLCAGAGLYGYTFGSGTRLTVV.

The chain links TRBV4-2 to TRBJ2-3; D possibly matches TRBD1 or TRBD2 (5 bases each). The CDR3 consists of 15 residues. Per the germline V gene, CDR1 is LGHNA and CDR2 is YNFKEQ. The V end lost 1 base, the J end lost 3 bases, and 11 bases lay between the germline ends. The CDR3 bases are TGTGCCAGCAGCCAAGGGGGGAGCGGTACAGATACGCAGTATTTT. This translates into CASSQGGSGTDTQYF.

This clone occurred a few times. The V gene is TRBV6-1, the J gene TRBJ1-5; D possibly corresponds to TRBD1 (5 bases). Germline V gives CDR1 MNHNS, CDR2 SASEGT. The CDR3 totals 15 residues. Trimming pared 2 bases from V and 4 bases from J, leaving 12 bases between. The CDR3 loop is CASSESDGQNQPQHF. CDR3 nucleotides: TGTGCCAGCAGTGAATCTGACGGACAAAATCAGCCCCAGCATTTT.

The rearrangement links TRBV6-6 to TRBJ2-7; D unresolved. The CDR3 consists of 14 residues. Germline CDR1 is MNHNY and CDR2 is SVGAGI (reference sequence). The V and J ends lost 4 bases and 2 bases respectively, with 12 bases between them. In nucleotides, the CDR3 is TGTGCCAGCAGTTCAGTGACGGTTACCTACGAGCAGTACTTC. Translated, it gives CASSSVTVTYEQYF.

The chain has TRBV2 and TRBJ2-1; no clear D gene. The CDR3 spans 11 residues. The germline gives CDR1 SNHLY, CDR2 FYNNEI. Trimming cost V 6 bases and J 7 bases, with 7 bases left between them. In DNA, the CDR3 is TGTGCCAGCAGCGAAAATAATGAGCAGTTCTTC. This sequence encodes CASSENNEQFF.

The chain uses TRBV28 and TRBJ1-2, with TRBD1 matching 9 bases. The V and J ends lost 6 bases and 6 bases, in that order; junction bases with no gene match: 5. The CDR3 loop spans 13 amino acids. The germline CDR1 and CDR2 sequences are MDHEN and SYDVKM. The CDR3 DNA reads TGTGCCAGCAGCGGCACAGGGGGCCATGGCTACACCTTC. Protein product: CASSGTGGHGYTF.

This clone appeared a few times. This chain links TRBV5-1 with TRBJ1-1; TRBD1 matches 7 bases. The CDR3 has 15 amino acids. The germline gives CDR1 SGHRS, CDR2 YFSETQ. With V trimmed by 1 base and J by 5 bases, 8 bases remained unmatched. CDR3 protein: CASSLSPGQATEAFF. CDR3 DNA: TGCGCCAGCAGCTTGTCCCCCGGACAGGCGACTGAAGCTTTCTTT.

The J gene is TRBJ2-7, the V gene TRBV25-1; D gene uncertain. The CDR3 loop spans 13 amino acids. CDR1 is MGHDK and CDR2 is SYGVNS in the germline V gene. Trimming pared 3 bases from V and 0 bases from J, leaving 6 bases between. CDR3 sequence: CASSEGNSYEQYF. CDR3 coding DNA: TGTGCCAGCAGTGAGGGAAACTCCTACGAGCAGTACTTC.

The CDR3 nucleotides read TGTGCCTGGAGTTGGCGGACAAACAATGAGCAGTTCTTC. Encoded protein: CAWSWRTNNEQFF. The chain joins TRBV30 to TRBJ2-1; tentatively, D is TRBD1 (5 bases). V lost 2 bases, J lost 5 bases, and 10 bases lay in between. This CDR3 contains 13 residues. In germline, CDR1 is GTSNPN, CDR2 SVGIG (reference sequence). Filled out from reference TRBV30 and TRBJ2-1, the complete variable domain reads SQTIHQWPATLVQPVGSPLSLECTVEGTSNPNLYWYRQAAGRGLQLLFYSVGIGQISSEVPQNLSASRPQDRQFILSSKKLLLSDSGFYLCAWSWRTNNEQFFGPGTRLTVL.

This clone was observed a handful of times. This chain joins TRBV30 and TRBJ2-2; TRBD1 is a possible D gene (5 bases). Trimming removed 2 bases from V and 0 bases from J, with 13 bases in between. The CDR3 totals 16 residues. The germline V gene has CDR1 GTSNPN and CDR2 SVGIG (reference sequence). This chain's CDR3 is CAWSPHLDTNTGELFF. CDR3 nucleotide sequence: TGTGCCTGGAGTCCCCACCTGGACACGAACACCGGGGAGCTGTTTTTT.

The rearrangement links TRBV29-1 to TRBJ1-1; no firm D call. The CDR3 length is 13 residues. Germline CDR1 reads SQVTM; CDR2 reads ANQGSEA. Trimming cost V 4 bases and J 5 bases, with 14 bases left between them. CDR3 sequence (DNA): TGCAGCGTTGTGCCGCCGGTGGGGACTGAAGCTTTCTTT. It specifies CSVVPPVGTEAFF.

CDR3 protein: CASKGTSGHNEQFF. Here the CDR3 DNA reads TGTGCCAGCAAGGGGACTAGCGGACACAATGAGCAGTTCTTC. The rearrangement uses TRBV2 and TRBJ2-1, with 11 bases aligning to TRBD2. CDR3 length equals 14 residues. Germline V lookup: CDR1 SNHLY, CDR2 FYNNEI. Trimming took 7 bases from V and 5 from J; bases not matched to a gene: 4.

This sequence joins TRBV14 and TRBJ2-3; D perhaps matches TRBD2 (6 bases). From germline, CDR1 is SGHDN and CDR2 FVKESK. The CDR3 has 16 amino acids. Trimming pared 0 bases from V and 6 bases from J, leaving 16 bases between. In DNA, the CDR3 is TGTGCCAGCAGCCAAGATAGGGCGGGGCACTCGGATACGCAGTATTTT. Translating gives CASSQDRAGHSDTQYF. Combining the CDR3 with reference TRBV14 and TRBJ2-3 gives the whole variable domain EAGVTQFPSHSVIEKGQTVTLRCDPISGHDNLYWYRRVMGKEIKFLLHFVKESKQDESGMPNNRFLAERTGGTYSTLKVQPAELEDSGVYFCASSQDRAGHSDTQYFGPGTRLTVL.

V usage is TRBV7-9 and J usage is TRBJ2-2; possibly TRBD1 for D (5 bases). V was cut by 0 bases and J by 1 base, with 6 bases left in between. The CDR3 spans 15 residues. Germline loops: CDR1 SEHNR, CDR2 FQNEAQ (reference sequence). The CDR3 sequence: CASSLAGLNTGELFF. The CDR3 DNA reads as TGTGCCAGCAGCTTAGCGGGGCTGAACACCGGGGAGCTGTTTTTT. Based on the CDR3 plus reference TRBV7-9 and TRBJ2-2, the full variable domain is DTGVSQNPRHKITKRGQNVTFRCDPISEHNRLYWYRQTLGQGPEFLTYFQNEAQLEKSRLLSDRFSAERPKGSFSTLEIQRTEQGDSAMYLCASSLAGLNTGELFFGEGSRLTVL.

This clone was picked up a small number of times. The chain combines TRBV27 with TRBJ2-7, with D possibly being TRBD1 (5 bases). The CDR3 consists of 14 residues. The V and J ends lost 4 bases and 0 bases respectively, with 10 bases between them. The germline V gene encodes CDR1 MNHEY and CDR2 SMNVEV (reference sequence). The CDR3: CASSWGHSSYEQYF. The CDR3, as DNA: TGTGCCAGCAGTTGGGGCCACAGCTCCTACGAGCAGTACTTC.

A single count supports this clone. V is TRBV30 and J is TRBJ2-7; perhaps TRBD1 as D (5 bases). The V and J ends lost 0 bases and 7 bases respectively, with 10 bases between them. Germline values: CDR1 GTSNPN, CDR2 SVGIG (reference sequence). The CDR3 totals 12 residues. The CDR3 is CAWSVLREEQYF. In DNA, the CDR3 is TGTGCCTGGAGTGTACTCAGGGAAGAGCAGTACTTC. Variable domain in full (rest from reference TRBV30 and TRBJ2-7): SQTIHQWPATLVQPVGSPLSLECTVEGTSNPNLYWYRQAAGRGLQLLFYSVGIGQISSEVPQNLSASRPQDRQFILSSKKLLLSDSGFYLCAWSVLREEQYFGPGTRLTVT.

The rearrangement links TRBV6-5 to TRBJ2-2; 8 bases are a match to TRBD2. The CDR3 consists of 15 residues. V lost 5 bases and J lost 3; bases outside the gene matches: 5. Germline V gene sequence: CDR1 MNHEY, CDR2 SVGAGI. CDR3 in amino acids: CASSPGLADTGELFF. CDR3 DNA: TGTGCCAGCAGTCCTGGACTAGCAGACACCGGGGAGCTGTTTTTT.

The rearrangement uses TRBV7-3 and TRBJ2-5, with D perhaps matching TRBD2 (6 bases). V dropped 5 bases and J dropped 3 bases, with 13 bases sitting between them. The CDR3 consists of 14 residues. Germline assignment: CDR1 SGHTA and CDR2 FQGTGA. The CDR3: CASSLRGGEETQYF. For the CDR3, the DNA is TGTGCCAGCAGCCTGAGGGGCGGGGAAGAGACCCAGTACTTC. The whole variable domain, filled in from reference TRBV7-3 and TRBJ2-5, reads GAGVSQTPSNKVTEKGKYVELRCDPISGHTALYWYRQSLGQGPEFLIYFQGTGAADDSGLPNDRFFAVRPEGSVSTLKIQRTERGDSAVYLCASSLRGGEETQYFGPGTRLLVL.

The V gene is TRBV7-6, the J gene TRBJ2-7; 10 bases are a match to TRBD2. Trimming took 1 base from V and 6 from J; bases not matched to a gene: 9. Germline V gene lookup returns CDR1 SGHVS and CDR2 FNYEAQ. This CDR3 spans 16 amino acids. This chain's CDR3 is CASSLGASGSLGEQYF. In DNA form, the CDR3 reads TGTGCCAGCAGCTTAGGGGCTAGCGGGAGCCTCGGCGAGCAGTACTTC.

This clone was counted a few times. The V and J genes are TRBV7-2 and TRBJ1-2, with 9 nucleotides matching TRBD1. With V trimmed by 2 bases and J by 7 bases, 5 bases remained unmatched. This CDR3 is built from 14 residues. Germline CDR1 is SGHTA and CDR2 is FQGNSA. The CDR3 DNA follows: TGTGCCAGCAGCTTACAACGGGACAGGGCTGGCTACACCTTC. Protein product: CASSLQRDRAGYTF.

This clone showed up just a few times. J is TRBJ1-2 and V is TRBV2; TRBD1 is a possible D gene (5 bases). The CDR3 has 14 residues. Trimming pared 7 bases from V and 3 bases from J, leaving 15 bases between. Germline-derived CDR1 and CDR2 are SNHLY and FYNNEI. The CDR3 loop reads CASTRDGSYYGYTF. The CDR3 nucleotides read TGTGCCAGCACGAGGGACGGATCCTACTATGGCTACACCTTC.

The rearrangement joins TRBV6-1 to TRBJ1-1, with TRBD1 as a possible D gene (5 bases). V gave up 6 bases and J gave up 6 bases, with 20 bases separating them. CDR1 and CDR2 from the germline V gene are MNHNS and SASEGT. CDR3 length: 15 residues. CDR3 DNA: TGTGCCAGCAGCCTCATCTTTACAGGCCGGCCTGAAGCTTTCTTT. It codes for CASSLIFTGRPEAFF.

This chain connects TRBV4-1 to TRBJ2-2; D is undetermined. CDR3 length equals 12 residues. V lost 0 bases, J lost 8 bases, and 4 bases lay in between. Germline values: CDR1 MGHRA, CDR2 YSYEKL. In DNA, the CDR3 is TGCGCCAGCAGCCAAGAGGTTGGGGAGCTGTTTTTT. It is translated as CASSQEVGELFF.

The V call is TRBV11-2, the J call TRBJ1-4; perhaps TRBD1 as D (6 bases). There are 13 residues in the CDR3. Looked up from germline, CDR1 is SGHAT and CDR2 is FQNNGV. The V end was cut by 5 bases, the J end by 5 bases, with 9 bases between. In nucleotides, the CDR3 is TGTGCCAGCAGCCGGACAGTCAATGAAAAACTGTTTTTT. It specifies CASSRTVNEKLFF.